The 28 T cell receptor beta chains below were found in one sample sequenced in a study of a mutant IDH1 vaccine in newly diagnosed glioma. Profiled with immunoSEQ multiplex PCR; TCRdb holds only in-frame clones, not every one. Of tens of thousands of clones listed, 79% are singletons. Stated time point: baseline, week 1 (first vaccination visit). Sample treatment: pre-vaccination baseline after standard-of-care therapy. The sequencing used PBMCs, collected from a glioma patient treated with radiotherapy, temozolomide or both. These receptor sequences come from a man in his fifties with glioma.

This clone occurred a few times. The gene calls are TRBV29-1 and TRBJ1-1; D unclear. The CDR3 is 12 residues long. Germline V gives CDR1 SQVTM, CDR2 ANQGSEA. Trimming removed 7 bases at V and 4 bases at J, with 13 bases between. CDR3 bases: TGCAGCGGGGCGGTTCGGGGCACTGAAGCTTTCTTT. The encoded protein is CSGAVRGTEAFF.

This chain links TRBV5-1 with TRBJ1-6, with 7 bases lining up with TRBD1. This CDR3 spans 16 amino acids. V trimming: 4 bases; J trimming: 7 bases; junction bases outside the gene matches: 11. CDR1 SGHRS and CDR2 YFSETQ come from the germline V gene. The CDR3 loop reads CASSPSQGTVNSPLHF. The CDR3 nucleotides are TGCGCCAGCAGCCCCTCACAGGGGACAGTCAATTCACCCCTCCACTTT.

The chain is built from TRBV6-1 and TRBJ2-7; the D call may be TRBD1 or TRBD2 (5 bases each). CDR1 and CDR2 from the germline V gene are MNHNS and SASEGT. Deletions cut 8 bases from V and 2 bases from J, with 19 bases between. This CDR3 has 15 residues. CDR3 sequence: CASSSRATGPYEQYF. In DNA form, the CDR3 reads TGTGCCAGCTCCTCCCGGGCCACGGGGCCCTACGAGCAGTACTTC.

This sequence joins TRBV9 and TRBJ1-1; possible D gene TRBD1, 5 bases. The germline CDR1 and CDR2 sequences are SGDLS and YYNGEE. The V gene lost 0 bases and the J gene lost 4 bases, with 10 bases spanning the gap. CDR3 size: 14 residues. The CDR3 protein is CASSVGGSSTEAFF. CDR3 in DNA: TGTGCCAGCAGCGTAGGGGGCTCTAGCACTGAAGCTTTCTTT.

The chain links TRBV27 to TRBJ1-2, with 9 bases matching TRBD1. With V trimmed by 6 bases and J by 4 bases, 6 bases remained unmatched. CDR3 length equals 14 residues. From germline, CDR1 is MNHEY and CDR2 SMNVEV (reference sequence). CDR3 region: CASRRTGAFYGYTF. As DNA, the CDR3 is TGTGCCAGCAGAAGGACAGGGGCTTTCTATGGCTACACCTTC.

The V call is TRBV4-2, the J call TRBJ1-5; D is unresolved. The CDR3 covers 16 residues. The germline V and J ends were trimmed by 0 bases and 4 bases, with 13 bases remaining between them. Germline assignment: CDR1 LGHNA and CDR2 YNFKEQ. This CDR3 reads CASSQDLAALNQPQHF. The CDR3 DNA is TGTGCCAGCAGCCAAGATCTGGCGGCCCTTAATCAGCCCCAGCATTTT.

This clone was recorded a few times. The chain joins TRBV29-1 to TRBJ2-7, with TRBD2 as a possible D gene (6 bases). V lost 7 bases and J 1 base, leaving 11 bases between the germline ends. Germline V CDR1 and CDR2: SQVTM, ANQGSEA. CDR3 size: 12 residues. The CDR3 DNA reads as TGCAGCGCAGGAGGGCATTCCTACGAGCAGTACTTC. Translating gives CSAGGHSYEQYF.

This chain joins TRBV9 and TRBJ2-1; D gene uncertain. V dropped 0 bases and J dropped 4 bases, with 11 bases sitting between them. The germline gives CDR1 SGDLS, CDR2 YYNGEE. The CDR3 is made up of 15 amino acids. Written as DNA, the CDR3 is TGTGCCAGCAGCGTAGGGGTCGAATTTTACAATGAGCAGTTCTTC. It encodes CASSVGVEFYNEQFF.

The chain links TRBV11-3 to TRBJ2-7, with D tentatively TRBD1 or TRBD2 (5 bases each). The CDR3 has 13 residues. Germline CDR1 reads SGHNT; CDR2 reads YENEEA. V was shortened by 5 bases and J by 3 bases, with 11 bases between the two germline ends. The CDR3 region has the DNA TGTGCCAGCAGCCCCGGGGCGGGCTACGAGCAGTACTTC. It yields the protein CASSPGAGYEQYF.

The CDR3 DNA is TGTGCCAGCAGTGAAACCGGGTATAGCAATCAGCCCCAGCATTTT. Its protein product is CASSETGYSNQPQHF. V and J are TRBV2 and TRBJ1-5, with D unclear. Germline V gene sequence: CDR1 SNHLY, CDR2 FYNNEI. V was clipped by 2 bases and J by 0 bases, with 8 bases between them. The CDR3 has 15 amino acids. Full variable domain (remainder filled in from reference TRBV2 and TRBJ1-5): EPEVTQTPSHQVTQMGQEVILRCVPISNHLYFYWYRQILGQKVEFLVSFYNNEISEKSEIFDDQFSVERPDGSNFTLKIRSTKLEDSAMYFCASSETGYSNQPQHFGDGTRLSIL.

This clone was counted ten times or more. The genes are TRBV5-1 and TRBJ2-7; D may correspond to TRBD1 or TRBD2 (5 bases each). The CDR3 contains 15 residues. CDR1 is SGHRS and CDR2 is YFSETQ in the germline V gene. Trimming left V 0 bases short and J 4 bases short, with 14 bases between. This CDR3 reads CASSLGGQGTYEQYF. The CDR3 coding sequence is TGCGCCAGCAGCTTGGGAGGGCAGGGCACGTACGAGCAGTACTTC.

This clone was observed a handful of times. This chain connects TRBV2 to TRBJ2-5; 12 positions match TRBD1. Losses at the gene ends were 5 bases for V and 5 bases for J; bases not matched to a gene: 3. CDR1 is SNHLY and CDR2 is FYNNEI in the germline V gene. This CDR3 comprises 14 residues. CDR3 loop: CASSSGTGGETQYF. The DNA for the CDR3 is TGTGCCAGCAGTTCCGGGACAGGGGGCGAGACCCAGTACTTC.

The rearrangement joins TRBV19 to TRBJ1-1, with D unclear. V shed 8 bases and J shed 0 bases, with 10 bases lying between them. The CDR3 has 13 residues. The germline V gene encodes CDR1 LNHDA and CDR2 SQIVND (reference sequence). The CDR3 loop is CASSSGMNTEAFF. The CDR3, as DNA: TGTGCCAGTTCCAGCGGCATGAACACTGAAGCTTTCTTT. Full variable domain (outside the CDR3, taken from reference TRBV19 and TRBJ1-1): DGGITQSPKYLFRKEGQNVTLSCEQNLNHDAMYWYRQDPGQGLRLIYYSQIVNDFQKGDIAEGYSVSREKKESFPLTVTSAQKNPTAFYLCASSSGMNTEAFFGQGTRLTVV.

V usage is TRBV6-5 and J usage is TRBJ1-1; 8 bases agree with TRBD1. The CDR3 is 16 amino acids. The germline gives CDR1 MNHEY, CDR2 SVGAGI. J gave up 6 bases and V 4 bases, and 13 bases lay outside the gene matches. The CDR3 here is CASSFSTGATTAEAFF. In DNA form, the CDR3 reads TGTGCCAGCAGTTTTTCGACAGGGGCGACGACCGCTGAAGCTTTCTTT.

In this sample, this clone turned up once. V gene TRBV6-5 combines with J gene TRBJ2-7; D gene uncertain. The V and J ends lost 11 bases and 5 bases respectively, with 16 bases between them. The CDR3 consists of 12 residues. CDR1 is MNHEY, CDR2 SVGAGI, per germline. The CDR3 DNA sequence: TGTGCCTGTAAGGGTAGCTTGAACGAGCAGTACTTC. Translating gives CACKGSLNEQYF.

CDR3 bases: TGTGCCAGCAGCGCCCGTCCGTTGAGCGGGGGGAACACCGGGGAGCTGTTTTTT. Translating it yields CASSARPLSGGNTGELFF. The V and J genes are TRBV9 and TRBJ2-2; 8 positions match TRBD2. The CDR3 has 18 amino acids. J gave up 1 base and V 3 bases, and 11 bases lay outside the gene matches. Germline-derived CDR1 and CDR2 are SGDLS and YYNGEE.

This rearrangement joins TRBV11-2 to TRBJ2-5, with TRBD1 matching over 7 bases. V shed 2 bases and J 4 bases; nucleotides not matched to a gene: 7. CDR3 length: 15 residues. Per germline, CDR1 SGHAT and CDR2 FQNNGV. CDR3 amino acids: CASSLSRHRGETQYF. DNA for the CDR3: TGTGCCAGCAGCTTAAGTCGGCACAGGGGAGAGACCCAGTACTTC.

The chain couples TRBV9 to TRBJ2-5, with 10 bases that match TRBD2. Germline lookup yields CDR1 SGDLS and CDR2 YYNGEE. Trimming cost V 0 bases and J 5 bases; bases outside gene matches: 10. This CDR3 has 17 residues. The DNA of the CDR3 is TGTGCCAGCAGCGTAGCCACCCCAGCGGGGGGGGAGGAGACCCAGTACTTC. It codes for CASSVATPAGGEETQYF.

This clone was seen more than once but under ten times. This sequence joins TRBV4-3 and TRBJ2-2; D is possibly TRBD2 (5 bases). CDR1 and CDR2 (germline): LGHNA, YSLEER. The V end lost 0 bases, the J end lost 11 bases, and 19 bases lay between the germline ends. This CDR3 has 16 residues. The CDR3 loop is CASSQDGPGMRAELFF. CDR3 nucleotide sequence: TGCGCCAGCAGCCAAGATGGTCCAGGTATGAGGGCCGAGCTGTTTTTT.

The rearrangement links TRBV15 to TRBJ1-2; D call uncertain. The CDR3 extends over 13 amino acids. CDR1 and CDR2 from the germline V gene are LNHNV and YYDKDF (reference sequence). V lost 4 bases, J lost 0 bases, and 6 bases lay in between. The DNA for the CDR3 is TGTGCCACCAGCATTGGCACTAACTATGGCTACACCTTC. As protein: CATSIGTNYGYTF. Based on the CDR3 plus reference TRBV15 and TRBJ1-2, the full variable domain is DAMVIQNPRYQVTQFGKPVTLSCSQTLNHNVMYWYQQKSSQAPKLLFHYYDKDFNNEADTPDNFQSRRPNTSFCFLDIRSPGLGDTAMYLCATSIGTNYGYTFGSGTRLTVV.

The chain employs TRBV28 and TRBJ1-1; TRBD1 might be the D (5 bases). The CDR3 has 13 amino acids. Trimming removed 5 bases at V and 1 base at J, with 8 bases between. The V gene's germline CDR1 is MDHEN and CDR2 SYDVKM. CDR3 coding DNA: TGTGCCAGCAGTACGAGGGGGAACACTGAAGCTTTCTTT. Amino acid sequence: CASSTRGNTEAFF. Complete variable domain (other parts from reference TRBV28 and TRBJ1-1): DVKVTQSSRYLVKRTGEKVFLECVQDMDHENMFWYRQDPGLGLRLIYFSYDVKMKEKGDIPEGYSVSREKKERFSLILESASTNQTSMYLCASSTRGNTEAFFGQGTRLTVV.

J is TRBJ2-7 and V is TRBV6-1; D gene uncertain. V lost 6 bases and J 1 base, leaving 10 bases between the germline ends. Germline values: CDR1 MNHNS, CDR2 SASEGT. The CDR3 loop spans 13 amino acids. The chain's CDR3 is CASSPSRSYEQYF. CDR3 sequence (DNA): TGTGCCAGCAGCCCCTCGAGGTCCTACGAGCAGTACTTC.

This chain uses TRBV29-1 with TRBJ2-3, with D possibly matching TRBD2 (5 bases). Germline V gene lookup returns CDR1 SQVTM and CDR2 ANQGSEA. CDR3 size: 14 residues. With 5 bases removed from V and 5 bases from J, the gap between germline ends came to 17 bases. The CDR3 loop is CSVRTAPRGDTQYF. In nucleotides, the CDR3 is TGCAGCGTTCGAACCGCTCCCCGGGGAGATACGCAGTATTTT.

Comments on this clone: Other DNA sequences in the same sample also yield this CDR3. The rearrangement uses TRBV7-9 and TRBJ1-1; D is unclear. Trimming left V 1 base short and J 2 bases short, with 5 bases between. CDR1 and CDR2 (germline): SEHNR, FQNEAQ (reference sequence). This CDR3 contains 13 residues. DNA of the CDR3: TGTGCCAGCAGCTTAGAGGGTAACACTGAAGCTTTCTTT. This gives the protein CASSLEGNTEAFF. Full variable domain (missing parts from reference TRBV7-9 and TRBJ1-1): DTGVSQNPRHKITKRGQNVTFRCDPISEHNRLYWYRQTLGQGPEFLTYFQNEAQLEKSRLLSDRFSAERPKGSFSTLEIQRTEQGDSAMYLCASSLEGNTEAFFGQGTRLTVV.

The CDR3 coding sequence is TGCGCCAGCAGTGAGCAAAACTATGGCTACACCTTC. Translation: CASSEQNYGYTF. The gene calls are TRBV10-2 and TRBJ1-2, with D unresolved. Per germline, CDR1 WSHSY and CDR2 SAAADI. The length of the CDR3 is 12 residues. Trimming cost V 2 bases and J 2 bases, with 3 bases left between them.

The chain carries TRBV7-9 and TRBJ1-1; D not certain. V lost 5 bases and J lost 7, with 20 bases in between. The germline CDR1 and CDR2 sequences are SEHNR and FQNEAQ (reference sequence). The CDR3 length is 15 residues. CDR3 in amino acids: CASSPVVGPILEAFF. CDR3 bases: TGTGCCAGCAGCCCAGTAGTGGGTCCCATCCTTGAAGCTTTCTTT.

J is TRBJ2-7 and V is TRBV7-2; D ambiguous. The length of the CDR3 is 13 residues. In germline, CDR1 is SGHTA, CDR2 FQGNSA. V lost 5 bases to trimming and J lost 6 bases, with 14 bases between them. For the CDR3, the DNA is TGTGCCAGCAGCCCATTAGGCATGGGCGAGCAGTACTTC. As protein: CASSPLGMGEQYF.

V and J are TRBV29-1 and TRBJ1-2; TRBD1 matches at 11 bases. J gave up 2 bases and V 6 bases, and 2 bases lay outside the gene matches. The CDR3 spans 13 residues. In germline, CDR1 is SQVTM, CDR2 ANQGSEA. The CDR3 coding sequence is TGCAGCGTGGGGACAGGGGGAAACTATGGCTACACCTTC. Its translation is CSVGTGGNYGYTF.